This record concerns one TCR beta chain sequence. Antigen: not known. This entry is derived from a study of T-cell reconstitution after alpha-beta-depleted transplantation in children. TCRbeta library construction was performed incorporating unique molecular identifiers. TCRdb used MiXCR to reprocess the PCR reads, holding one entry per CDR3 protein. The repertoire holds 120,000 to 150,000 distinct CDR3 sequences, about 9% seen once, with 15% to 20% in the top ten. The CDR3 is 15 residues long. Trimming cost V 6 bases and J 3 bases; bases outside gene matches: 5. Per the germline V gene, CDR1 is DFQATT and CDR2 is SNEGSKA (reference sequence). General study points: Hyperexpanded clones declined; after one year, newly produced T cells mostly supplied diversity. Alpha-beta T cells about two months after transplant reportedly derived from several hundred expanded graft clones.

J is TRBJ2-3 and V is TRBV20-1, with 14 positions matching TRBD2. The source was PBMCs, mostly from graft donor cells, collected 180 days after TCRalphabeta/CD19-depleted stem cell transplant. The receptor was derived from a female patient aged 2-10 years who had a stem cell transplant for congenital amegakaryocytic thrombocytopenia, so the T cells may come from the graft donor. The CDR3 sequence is CSAKTSGGATDTQYF. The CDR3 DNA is TGCAGTGCCAAGACTAGCGGGGGGGCGACAGATACGCAGTATTTT.